The TCR beta chain described here comes from a study of shared T cell receptors in the human thymus. Sequencing used immunoSEQ multiplex PCR; TCRdb keeps in-frame clones, though not all of them. The sample contains about 660,000 clones, approximately 87% of which appear only once. Germline lookup yields CDR1 SGHRS and CDR2 YFSETQ. The length of the CDR3 is 15 residues. The ends were cut back, 4 bases at V and 4 bases at J, with 14 bases in the middle. The same data also contributed to another study, on human thymus T cells. That work contributes: The study used thymus tissue resected during corrective heart surgery. Thymic and blood repertoires appeared to carry a bias in their V and J gene usage.

Sequenced material: thymocytes. The sequence came from a boy under two years old with a congenital heart defect. The J gene is TRBJ2-2, the V gene TRBV5-1; D is perhaps TRBD2 (5 bases). This CDR3 is CASSTKNEGTGELFF. The CDR3 nucleotides read TGCGCCAGCAGCACGAAGAATGAGGGCACCGGGGAGCTGTTTTTT.